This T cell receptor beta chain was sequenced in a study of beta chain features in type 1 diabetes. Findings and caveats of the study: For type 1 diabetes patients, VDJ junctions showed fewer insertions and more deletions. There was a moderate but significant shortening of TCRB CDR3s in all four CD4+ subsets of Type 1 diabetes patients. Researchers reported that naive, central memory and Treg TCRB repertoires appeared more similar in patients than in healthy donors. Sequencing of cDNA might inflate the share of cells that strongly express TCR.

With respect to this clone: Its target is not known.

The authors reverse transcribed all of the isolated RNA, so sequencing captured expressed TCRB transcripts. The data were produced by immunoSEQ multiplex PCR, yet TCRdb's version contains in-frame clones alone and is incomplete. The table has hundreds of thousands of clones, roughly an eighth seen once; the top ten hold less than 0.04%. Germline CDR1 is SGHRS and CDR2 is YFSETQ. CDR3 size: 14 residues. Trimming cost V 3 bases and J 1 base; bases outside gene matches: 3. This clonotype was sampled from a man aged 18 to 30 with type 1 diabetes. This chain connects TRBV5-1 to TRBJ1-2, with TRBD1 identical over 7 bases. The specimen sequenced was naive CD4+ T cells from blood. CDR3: CASSSGQINYGYTF. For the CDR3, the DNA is TGCGCCAGCAGCTCGGGACAGATTAACTATGGCTACACCTTC.